This T cell receptor beta chain is drawn from a study of cytomegalovirus exposure and HLA in healthy donors. General observations from the study: According to a subsequent analysis, TCR clusters identified in the first cohort showed a tendency to co-occur across the 120 or so validation repertoires. The dataset shows that most TCR sequences were rare, while some public TCRs occurred in many donors.

Libraries were prepared by immunoSEQ multiplex PCR; TCRdb keeps only in-frame clonotypes and omits some of them. In the table there are 140,000 or so clones, about 90% of which are singletons. About this clone itself: Its antigen is undetermined.

This CDR3 region has 17 residues. Trimming at V came to 4 bases and at J to 0 bases, leaving 8 bases not matched to a gene. Germline V gene sequence: CDR1 SNHLY, CDR2 FYNNEI. The V call is TRBV2, the J call TRBJ2-2; 7 bases line up with TRBD1. Sequences were obtained from PBMCs. This TCR came from a young woman in good health and CMV-seropositive. The CDR3 DNA reads as TGTGCCAGCAGTGCCTTGAAGACAGGGTCGAACACCGGGGAGCTGTTTTTT. Encoded protein: CASSALKTGSNTGELFF.